These 5 T cell receptor beta chains were all obtained from the same sample, sequenced in a study of response to subunit inactivated influenza vaccine (dated by TCRdb to the late 2010s). Receptor libraries were prepared by RT-PCR. The instrument was an Illumina HiSeq 2500. TCRdb passed the public sequencing reads through fastp at Q25 and MiXCR, retaining productive beta sequences. Entries that share a CDR3 protein sequence are merged under the most common genes and DNA. The sample table holds about 180,000 distinct CDR3 sequences, of which roughly 8.7% were seen once. The top ten hold about a tenth of the sample. The source material was non-naive T cells sorted from PBMCs, sampled on the day of vaccination. The intended sense of this specimen's cell subset or site label: memory T cell fraction. These receptors were obtained from a man aged 50 to 60 who received an inactivated influenza vaccine. Donor details come from another sample of the same person, matched by shared clones.

This clonotype was observed many times. The chain employs TRBV7-2 and TRBJ2-7; maybe TRBD1 (5 bases). The CDR3 extends over 14 amino acids. In germline, CDR1 is SGHTA, CDR2 FQGNSA. The V end lost 5 bases, the J end lost 1 base, and 12 bases lay between the germline ends. CDR3 region: CASSPVKGSYEQYF. The DNA for the CDR3 is TGTGCCAGCAGCCCAGTAAAGGGGTCCTACGAGCAGTACTTC. Variable domain in full (rest from reference TRBV7-2 and TRBJ2-7): GAGVSQSPSNKVTEKGKDVELRCDPISGHTALYWYRQSLGQGLEFLIYFQGNSAPDKSGLPSDRFSAERTGGSVSTLTIQRTQQEDSAVYLCASSPVKGSYEQYFGPGTRLTVT.

Of note for this clonotype: A read error may account for a junction end that differs from germline. The chain has TRBV6-2 or TRBV6-3 and TRBJ2-5, with D perhaps TRBD2 (6 bases). CDR3 size: 17 residues. Germline V CDR1 and CDR2: MNHEY, SVGEGT. The CDR3 DNA follows: TGTGCCAGCAGATACTCGCTATTTGCGGGGAGGCAAGAGACCCAGTACTTC. It codes for CASRYSLFAGRQETQYF.

The chain has TRBV15 and TRBJ1-4; 7 nucleotides match TRBD1. The CDR3 consists of 15 residues. Germline CDR1 is LNHNV and CDR2 is YYDKDF (reference sequence). Trimming removed 6 bases from V and 0 bases from J; junction bases left unmatched: 4. DNA of the CDR3: TGTGCCACCAGACCAGGGGGTACAACTAATGAAAAACTGTTTTTT. Translating it yields CATRPGGTTNEKLFF.

This clonotype was observed at least ten times. The rearrangement uses TRBV7-9 and TRBJ1-2, with a possible D match to TRBD1 (5 bases). The length of the CDR3 is 14 residues. Germline CDR1 is SEHNR and CDR2 is FQNEAQ (reference sequence). The V gene lost 6 bases and the J gene lost 2 bases, with 13 bases spanning the gap. The chain's CDR3 is CASSVRGRNYGYTF. The CDR3 region has the DNA TGTGCCAGCAGTGTAAGGGGCAGGAACTATGGCTACACCTTC. The full variable domain, rest sourced from reference TRBV7-9 and TRBJ1-2, is DTGVSQNPRHKITKRGQNVTFRCDPISEHNRLYWYRQTLGQGPEFLTYFQNEAQLEKSRLLSDRFSAERPKGSFSTLEIQRTEQGDSAMYLCASSVRGRNYGYTFGSGTRLTVV.

The chain recombines TRBV9 with TRBJ2-3; D is unresolved. V was pared by 1 base and J by 2 bases, with 5 bases between. CDR1 is SGDLS and CDR2 is YYNGEE in the germline V gene. The CDR3 runs 13 residues. The CDR3: CASSVPATDTQYF. In nucleotides, the CDR3 is TGTGCCAGCAGCGTACCGGCCACAGATACGCAGTATTTT.